A selection of T cell receptor beta chains follows, all from one sample in a study. MiXCR, run by TCRdb on the RT-PCR reads, gives a single entry per CDR3 protein. The repertoire holds several thousand distinct CDR3 sequences, with around 31% as singletons. Sequenced input: memory CD4+ T cells from salivary gland. Receptor source: a female donor with primary Sjogren's syndrome. Each CDR3 is given with its conserved first and last residue. Fields, in order: clone size, V gene, D gene, J gene, CDR3 protein, CDR3 DNA. A D gene is named only where the DNA matches it firmly. Clone size, where shown, is once, few, many, or a class for clones that have expanded.

clone size: medium-sized; V gene: TRBV20-1; D gene: TRBD2; J gene: TRBJ2-1; CDR3 protein: CSASQGRGDDEQFF; CDR3 DNA: TGCAGTGCTAGTCAGGGGCGGGGGGACGATGAGCAGTTCTTC
clone size: medium-sized; V gene: TRBV12-3/TRBV12-4; D gene: -; J gene: TRBJ2-2; CDR3 protein: CASSLKGTGELFF; CDR3 DNA: TGTGCCAGCAGTTTAAAGGGCACCGGGGAGCTGTTTTTT
clone size: -; V gene: TRBV27; D gene: TRBD1; J gene: TRBJ2-7; CDR3 protein: CASSVIRGSYEQYF; CDR3 DNA: TGTGCCAGCAGCGTTATCAGGGGGTCCTACGAGCAGTACTTC
clone size: medium-sized; V gene: TRBV5-1; D gene: -; J gene: TRBJ2-3; CDR3 protein: CASSLAARGADTQYF; CDR3 DNA: TGCGCCAGCAGCTTAGCGGCCAGGGGCGCAGATACGCAGTATTTT
clone size: many; V gene: TRBV2; D gene: TRBD1; J gene: TRBJ2-3; CDR3 protein: CASSEGDRDTQYF; CDR3 DNA: TGTGCCAGCAGTGAAGGGGACAGAGATACGCAGTATTTT
clone size: -; V gene: TRBV9; D gene: TRBD1; J gene: TRBJ2-1; CDR3 protein: CASSLTGQDSNEQFF; CDR3 DNA: TGTGCCAGCAGCCTCACGGGACAGGACAGCAATGAGCAGTTCTTC
clone size: -; V gene: TRBV7-2; D gene: TRBD1; J gene: TRBJ2-1; CDR3 protein: CASREQGGRGEQFF; CDR3 DNA: TGTGCCAGCAGGGAACAGGGGGGCCGGGGTGAGCAGTTCTTC
clone size: -; V gene: TRBV10-3; D gene: -; J gene: TRBJ2-1; CDR3 protein: CAISRADMGYNEQFF; CDR3 DNA: TGTGCCATCAGTCGCGCGGACATGGGATACAATGAGCAGTTCTTC
clone size: -; V gene: TRBV20-1; D gene: -; J gene: TRBJ2-3; CDR3 protein: CSAQRTGTSRADTQYF; CDR3 DNA: TGCAGTGCCCAAAGGACCGGGACCTCGAGGGCAGATACGCAGTATTTT
clone size: medium-sized; V gene: TRBV6-6; D gene: -; J gene: TRBJ2-2; CDR3 protein: CASSVQGYTGELFF; CDR3 DNA: TGTGCCAGCAGCGTCCAGGGGTACACCGGGGAGCTGTTTTTT
clone size: few; V gene: TRBV7-2; D gene: -; J gene: TRBJ2-3; CDR3 protein: CASSLAAVGTDTQYF; CDR3 DNA: TGTGCCAGCAGCTTAGCCGCCGTAGGCACAGATACGCAGTATTTT
clone size: medium-sized; V gene: TRBV18; D gene: -; J gene: TRBJ1-3; CDR3 protein: CASSVAPGNTIYF; CDR3 DNA: TGTGCCAGCTCCGTCGCTCCTGGAAACACCATATATTTT
clone size: -; V gene: TRBV12-3/TRBV12-4; D gene: -; J gene: TRBJ1-2; CDR3 protein: CAREHSGGYTF; CDR3 DNA: TGTGCTAGAGAGCATTCCGGCGGCTACACCTTC
clone size: medium-sized; V gene: TRBV10-3; D gene: TRBD1; J gene: TRBJ1-3; CDR3 protein: CAIREQGAGGNTIYF; CDR3 DNA: TGTGCCATCAGAGAACAGGGGGCAGGTGGAAACACCATATATTTT
clone size: -; V gene: TRBV19; D gene: -; J gene: TRBJ1-1; CDR3 protein: CASSIRRNTEAFF; CDR3 DNA: TGTGCCAGTAGTATAAGACGGAACACTGAAGCTTTCTTT
clone size: -; V gene: TRBV10-3; D gene: -; J gene: TRBJ1-1; CDR3 protein: CAISATSGRVTEAFF; CDR3 DNA: TGTGCCATCAGTGCGACTAGCGGGAGGGTCACTGAAGCTTTCTTT
clone size: -; V gene: TRBV5-1; D gene: -; J gene: TRBJ1-5; CDR3 protein: CASSAQGGNQPQHF; CDR3 DNA: TGCGCCAGCAGCGCACAGGGCGGCAATCAGCCCCAGCATTTT
clone size: medium-sized; V gene: TRBV7-3; D gene: -; J gene: TRBJ1-1; CDR3 protein: CASSQGLQGLAFF; CDR3 DNA: TGTGCCAGCAGCCAGGGACTCCAGGGCTTAGCTTTCTTT
clone size: many; V gene: TRBV11-2; D gene: -; J gene: TRBJ2-1; CDR3 protein: CASSTGLRREQFF; CDR3 DNA: TGTGCCAGCAGCACGGGACTCCGACGTGAGCAGTTCTTC
clone size: once; V gene: TRBV20-1; D gene: -; J gene: TRBJ2-7; CDR3 protein: CSASKRRYLYEQYF; CDR3 DNA: TGCAGTGCTAGTAAGCGCAGATACCTCTACGAGCAGTACTTC
clone size: medium-sized; V gene: TRBV10-3; D gene: -; J gene: TRBJ1-3; CDR3 protein: CAISPLSGNTIYF; CDR3 DNA: TGTGCCATCTCCCCGCTCTCTGGAAACACCATATATTTT
clone size: large; V gene: TRBV27; D gene: -; J gene: TRBJ1-6; CDR3 protein: CASRIRQGSGSPLHF; CDR3 DNA: TGTGCCAGCAGAATAAGGCAGGGAAGTGGATCACCCCTCCACTTT
clone size: -; V gene: TRBV29-1; D gene: TRBD1; J gene: TRBJ2-4; CDR3 protein: CSVLQGEFSKNIQYF; CDR3 DNA: TGCAGCGTACTACAGGGGGAGTTTTCCAAAAACATTCAGTACTTC
clone size: -; V gene: TRBV20-1; D gene: -; J gene: TRBJ2-6; CDR3 protein: CSASPIGSSGANVLTF; CDR3 DNA: TGCAGTGCTAGCCCTATAGGTTCCTCTGGGGCCAACGTCCTAACTTTC
clone size: -; V gene: TRBV7-8; D gene: TRBD1; J gene: TRBJ2-7; CDR3 protein: CASSLALTWAGGPYEQYF; CDR3 DNA: TGTGCCAGCAGCTTAGCCTTGACCTGGGCAGGGGGCCCCTACGAGCAGTACTTC
clone size: medium-sized; V gene: TRBV6-2/TRBV6-3; D gene: TRBD2; J gene: TRBJ2-1; CDR3 protein: CASSSGLAGSSYNEQFF; CDR3 DNA: TGTGCCAGCAGCTCCGGACTAGCGGGTAGCTCCTACAATGAGCAGTTCTTC
clone size: medium-sized; V gene: TRBV5-6; D gene: TRBD1; J gene: TRBJ2-5; CDR3 protein: CASRETGVGETQYF; CDR3 DNA: TGTGCCAGCAGGGAGACAGGGGTCGGTGAGACCCAGTACTTC
clone size: many; V gene: TRBV15; D gene: -; J gene: TRBJ1-1; CDR3 protein: CATRGDWRVEAFF; CDR3 DNA: TGTGCCACCAGAGGGGATTGGAGAGTTGAAGCTTTCTTT
clone size: medium-sized; V gene: TRBV4-2; D gene: TRBD2; J gene: TRBJ2-3; CDR3 protein: CASSQGLASTDTHYF; CDR3 DNA: TGTGCCAGCAGCCAAGGACTAGCCAGCACAGATACGCATTATTTT
clone size: few; V gene: TRBV18; D gene: TRBD2; J gene: TRBJ2-1; CDR3 protein: CASSGGLAGGYNEQFF; CDR3 DNA: TGTGCCAGCTCAGGGGGACTAGCGGGAGGCTACAATGAGCAGTTCTTC
clone size: few; V gene: TRBV10-2; D gene: -; J gene: TRBJ1-4; CDR3 protein: CASSWTPTTNEKLFF; CDR3 DNA: TGCGCCAGCAGTTGGACCCCCACAACTAATGAAAAACTGTTTTTT
clone size: medium-sized; V gene: TRBV20-1; D gene: TRBD2; J gene: TRBJ2-3; CDR3 protein: CSAQSGTASSGGSTDTQYF; CDR3 DNA: TGCAGTGCTCAATCCGGGACGGCGTCTAGCGGGGGGTCAACAGATACGCAGTATTTT
clone size: medium-sized; V gene: TRBV7-2; D gene: -; J gene: TRBJ2-3; CDR3 protein: CASSLEGHLTFTDTQYF; CDR3 DNA: TGTGCCAGCAGCTTAGAGGGACACCTAACATTCACAGATACGCAGTATTTT
clone size: few; V gene: TRBV2; D gene: -; J gene: TRBJ1-1; CDR3 protein: CASSVSWNTEAFF; CDR3 DNA: TGTGCCAGCAGTGTTTCGTGGAACACTGAAGCTTTCTTT
clone size: medium-sized; V gene: TRBV7-2; D gene: -; J gene: TRBJ1-1; CDR3 protein: CASSLQGGMTEAFF; CDR3 DNA: TGTGCCAGCAGCTTACAGGGAGGGATGACTGAAGCTTTCTTT
clone size: -; V gene: TRBV7-2; D gene: -; J gene: TRBJ2-1; CDR3 protein: CASSLAASYEQFF; CDR3 DNA: TGTGCCAGCAGCTTAGCGGCTAGCTATGAGCAGTTCTTC
clone size: medium-sized; V gene: TRBV13; D gene: -; J gene: TRBJ2-7; CDR3 protein: CASSPRIQLSEQYF; CDR3 DNA: TGTGCCAGCAGCCCACGCATCCAGCTCTCCGAGCAGTACTTC
clone size: medium-sized; V gene: TRBV5-5; D gene: -; J gene: TRBJ1-1; CDR3 protein: CASSLGRARGTEAFF; CDR3 DNA: TGTGCCAGCAGCTTGGGCCGGGCGAGAGGGACTGAAGCTTTCTTT
clone size: large; V gene: TRBV10-3; D gene: TRBD2; J gene: TRBJ2-3; CDR3 protein: CAISGTSGSTDTQYF; CDR3 DNA: TGTGCCATCAGTGGGACTAGCGGGAGCACAGATACGCAGTATTTT
clone size: many; V gene: TRBV23-1; D gene: -; J gene: TRBJ1-2; CDR3 protein: CASSQPGAYGYTF; CDR3 DNA: TGCGCCAGCAGTCAACCAGGGGCTTATGGCTACACCTTC
clone size: -; V gene: TRBV6-5; D gene: TRBD2; J gene: TRBJ2-1; CDR3 protein: CASRLLAGGNEQFF; CDR3 DNA: TGTGCCAGCAGGTTACTAGCGGGGGGTAATGAGCAGTTCTTC
clone size: -; V gene: TRBV20-1; D gene: TRBD2; J gene: TRBJ2-7; CDR3 protein: CSASTGTSGYEQYF; CDR3 DNA: TGCAGTGCTTCTACAGGGACTAGCGGCTACGAGCAGTACTTC
clone size: large; V gene: TRBV6-2/TRBV6-3; D gene: -; J gene: TRBJ1-1; CDR3 protein: CASSAQPNTEAFF; CDR3 DNA: TGTGCCAGCAGTGCGCAGCCGAACACTGAAGCTTTCTTT
clone size: medium-sized; V gene: TRBV24-1; D gene: TRBD1; J gene: TRBJ1-2; CDR3 protein: CATSKDRGYTF; CDR3 DNA: TGTGCCACCAGTAAGGACAGGGGCTACACCTTC
clone size: -; V gene: TRBV5-1; D gene: -; J gene: TRBJ2-3; CDR3 protein: CASSSTTSSADSSRTDTQYF; CDR3 DNA: TGCGCCAGCAGCTCAACGACCTCTAGCGCTGACAGCTCCCGCACAGATACGCAGTATTTT
clone size: -; V gene: TRBV6-2/TRBV6-3; D gene: TRBD1; J gene: TRBJ1-5; CDR3 protein: CASRTGTVRGNQPQHF; CDR3 DNA: TGTGCCAGCAGGACCGGGACAGTCCGAGGCAATCAGCCCCAGCATTTT
clone size: large; V gene: TRBV7-9; D gene: -; J gene: TRBJ1-2; CDR3 protein: CASSRGQDYGYTF; CDR3 DNA: TGTGCCAGCAGCCGTGGACAAGACTATGGCTACACCTTC